A selection of T cell receptor beta chains follows, all from one sample in a study of blood T cell repertoires in COVID-19. Clones were sequenced by immunoSEQ multiplex PCR, and TCRdb holds only the in-frame ones, with some missing. This sample carries some 300,000 clones, around nine tenths of them seen once, and the ten largest clones take 1.3%. Sequencing was carried out using peripheral blood. All receptors come from a man between 65 and 85 years old with acute or convalescent COVID-19. Each CDR3 is given without its conserved first and last residue. The order of the fields is V gene, J gene, CDR3 protein.

V: TRBV7-6
J: TRBJ2-7
CDR3: ASSLQRRGSYEQY

V: TRBV6-6
J: TRBJ2-7
CDR3: ASSYTGTGGEQY

V: TRBV4-2
J: TRBJ2-3
CDR3: ASSQGGTGRTDTQY

V: TRBV5-6
J: TRBJ1-5
CDR3: ASSSALDRWSNQPQH

V: TRBV28
J: TRBJ2-3
CDR3: ASSSGRANWGDTQY

V: TRBV28
J: TRBJ1-1
CDR3: ASSPDSYTEAF

V: TRBV3-1/TRBV3-2
J: TRBJ1-5
CDR3: ASSLGGVDNQPQH

V: TRBV28
J: TRBJ1-5
CDR3: ASTLTRDRGQPQH

V: TRBV7-8
J: TRBJ2-6
CDR3: ASMNFGANVLT

V: TRBV28
J: TRBJ2-3
CDR3: ASSLEVPDTQY

V: TRBV27
J: TRBJ2-1
CDR3: ASSYSGGGYNEQF

V: TRBV28
J: TRBJ1-2
CDR3: ASKRAGGDGYT

V: TRBV10-3
J: TRBJ2-7
CDR3: AISRQNYEQY

V: TRBV4-1
J: TRBJ1-3
CDR3: ASSQDDRGQLSGNTIY

V: TRBV9
J: TRBJ1-2
CDR3: ASSAWTGAGGYT

V: TRBV29-1
J: TRBJ2-4
CDR3: SVATGTGIHIQY

V: TRBV7-9
J: TRBJ2-2
CDR3: ASSLSQAGTGELF

V: TRBV7-2
J: TRBJ2-7
CDR3: ASSFSRRGLYEQY

V: TRBV7-2
J: TRBJ2-2
CDR3: ASSLGGSRGRTGELF

V: TRBV20-1
J: TRBJ2-7
CDR3: SASPGGYEQY

V: TRBV20-1
J: TRBJ2-1
CDR3: SASTRIGSSYNEQF

V: TRBV7-2
J: TRBJ1-1
CDR3: ASSPNPGQVYEAF

V: TRBV3-1/TRBV3-2
J: TRBJ2-3
CDR3: ASSQFSGTDTQY

V: TRBV5-1
J: TRBJ2-5
CDR3: ASSQPDRNQETQY

V: TRBV12-3/TRBV12-4
J: TRBJ2-5
CDR3: ASSLGGSETQY

V: TRBV7-2
J: TRBJ1-6
CDR3: ASSGGQGDNSPLH

V: TRBV3-1/TRBV3-2
J: TRBJ2-7
CDR3: ASSQGGTSEQY

V: TRBV28
J: TRBJ2-5
CDR3: ASRLAGARETQY

V: TRBV4-2
J: TRBJ2-2
CDR3: ASSPRTVTGSTGELF

V: TRBV5-8
J: TRBJ2-2
CDR3: ASSLAQNTGELF

V: TRBV6-5
J: TRBJ1-2
CDR3: ASSSATRGRRGYT

V: TRBV6-5
J: TRBJ1-2
CDR3: ASSYEQGYGYT

V: TRBV7-9
J: TRBJ2-3
CDR3: ASSPSSDTQY

V: TRBV5-1
J: TRBJ1-2
CDR3: ASSLGGGSANYGYT

V: TRBV6-2/TRBV6-3
J: TRBJ2-4
CDR3: ASSYVLELTGSQY

V: TRBV7-7
J: TRBJ2-2
CDR3: ASSRGQGATGELF

V: TRBV19
J: TRBJ1-5
CDR3: ASRFSDRGNQPQH

V: TRBV4-2
J: TRBJ2-2
CDR3: ASSQASGAPTGELF

V: TRBV3-1/TRBV3-2
J: TRBJ1-6
CDR3: ASSQARVPLH

V: TRBV3-1/TRBV3-2
J: TRBJ2-5
CDR3: ASSRNRIETQY

V: TRBV5-6
J: TRBJ1-2
CDR3: ASSLERGLGYT

V: TRBV28
J: TRBJ2-7
CDR3: ASSFPIGPTGSYEQY

V: TRBV7-2
J: TRBJ2-5
CDR3: ASTGLAGIETQY

V: TRBV11-2
J: TRBJ2-5
CDR3: ASSFRLDPSGETQY

V: TRBV18
J: TRBJ2-3
CDR3: ASSLLAGVGDTQY

V: TRBV15
J: TRBJ1-2
CDR3: ATSRDRATGDYT

V: TRBV5-6
J: TRBJ1-2
CDR3: ASSLPWAGASGGYT

V: TRBV9
J: TRBJ1-1
CDR3: ASSAGFMNTEAF

V: TRBV4-1
J: TRBJ2-7
CDR3: ASSQGGGNSYEQY

V: TRBV18
J: TRBJ1-6
CDR3: ASSPMAGTTADSPLH

V: TRBV6-5
J: TRBJ2-7
CDR3: ASSFMAGTSTLEQY

V: TRBV6-5
J: TRBJ1-1
CDR3: ASSKLTGPNTEAF